The 5 T cell receptor beta chains listed next were all sequenced from one sample in a study of human T cells and chemical hapten exposure. TCRdb itself ran the RACE reads through MiXCR, one entry per CDR3 protein. The sample lists tens of thousands of distinct CDR3 sequences; more than 8% were seen once. The sample's time point: patch test 3, about 24 weeks after DPC sensitization. The sample's treatment: therapeutic diphenylcyclopropenone sensitization with weekly scalp DPC. Whole blood, unfractionated, served as the material for total RNA extraction. The sample in question was whole blood, obtained in connection with sensitization to the hapten diphenylcyclopropenone (DPC). Receptors originate from a man aged 50-59 years with alopecia areata. Some clones in this sample may be carry-over from other donors' samples.

This clonotype qualifies as medium-sized (0.01 to 0.1%). One junction end does not reproduce the germline sequence, and a read error may be involved. The rearrangement joins TRBV28 to TRBJ2-7; the D gene is possibly TRBD2 (5 bases). CDR1 MDHEN and CDR2 SYDVKM come from the germline V gene. CDR3 length: 11 amino acids. This CDR3 reads CASSSPLEVSF. CDR3 DNA: TGTGCCAGCAGTTCCCCCCTGGAGGTATCTTTC.

Many counts were recorded for this clonotype. The chain has TRBV11-1 and TRBJ2-3, with 7 bases that match TRBD1. From germline, CDR1 is SGHAT and CDR2 FQDESV (reference sequence). After removal of 2 bases from V and 4 bases from J, the junction contained 3 bases not matched to a gene. This CDR3 is built from 14 residues. The CDR3 loop is CASSLFQGADTQYF. The CDR3 bases are TGTGCCAGCAGCTTATTCCAGGGGGCAGATACGCAGTATTTT.

The CDR3 DNA is TGTGCCAGCAGTTTACTTAGCGATCTCCAAGAGACCCAGTACTTC. It translates to CASSLLSDLQETQYF. The gene calls are TRBV28 and TRBJ2-5, with D tentatively TRBD2 (5 bases). The CDR3 spans 15 residues. In germline, CDR1 is MDHEN, CDR2 SYDVKM. Trimming pared 2 bases from V and 1 base from J, leaving 11 bases between.

This clonotype was seen at least ten times. The V and J genes are TRBV29-1 and TRBJ2-1, with 10 bases aligning to TRBD2. CDR1 SQVTM and CDR2 ANQGSEA come from the germline V gene. The CDR3 is 13 amino acids. Trimming removed 6 bases from V and 6 bases from J; junction bases left unmatched: 5. CDR3 in amino acids: CSVAGGKSNEQFF. CDR3 nucleotide sequence: TGCAGCGTAGCGGGAGGGAAATCCAATGAGCAGTTCTTC.

The table lists this clonotype with many counts. CDR3 protein: CASCWGEGDTQYF. CDR3 in DNA: TGTGCCAGCTGCTGGGGCGAAGGAGATACGCAGTATTTT. The chain carries TRBV3-1 and TRBJ2-3; D is perhaps TRBD1 (5 bases). Trimming stripped 8 bases from V and 5 bases from J, with 14 bases between. This CDR3 is 13 amino acids long. From germline, CDR1 is LGHDT and CDR2 YNNKEL (reference sequence).